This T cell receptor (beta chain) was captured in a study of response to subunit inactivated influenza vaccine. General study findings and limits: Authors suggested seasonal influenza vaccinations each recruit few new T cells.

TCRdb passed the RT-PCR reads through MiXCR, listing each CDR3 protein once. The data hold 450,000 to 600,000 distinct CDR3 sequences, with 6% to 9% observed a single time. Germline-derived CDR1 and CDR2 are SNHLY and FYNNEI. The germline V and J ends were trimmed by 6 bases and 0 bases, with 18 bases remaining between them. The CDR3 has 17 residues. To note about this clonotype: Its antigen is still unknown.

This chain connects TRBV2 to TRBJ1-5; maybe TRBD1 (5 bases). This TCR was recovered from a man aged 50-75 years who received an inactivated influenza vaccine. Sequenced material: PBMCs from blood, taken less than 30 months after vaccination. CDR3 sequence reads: CASSAERGGNSNQPQHF. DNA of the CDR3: TGTGCCAGCAGCGCGGAAAGGGGAGGCAATAGCAATCAGCCCCAGCATTTT.